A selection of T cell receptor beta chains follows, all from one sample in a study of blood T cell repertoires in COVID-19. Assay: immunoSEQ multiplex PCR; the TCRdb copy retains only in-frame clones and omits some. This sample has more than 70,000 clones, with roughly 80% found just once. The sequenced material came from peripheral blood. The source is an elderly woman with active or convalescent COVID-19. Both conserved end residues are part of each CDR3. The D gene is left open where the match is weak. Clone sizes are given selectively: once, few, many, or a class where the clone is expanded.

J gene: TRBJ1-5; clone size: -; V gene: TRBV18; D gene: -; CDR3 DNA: TGTGCCAGCTCACCGAAATCCGGGGGACGAAATCAGCCCCAGCATTTT; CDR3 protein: CASSPKSGGRNQPQHF
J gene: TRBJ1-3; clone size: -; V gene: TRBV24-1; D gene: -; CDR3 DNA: TGTGCCACCAGTGATTCGGGAACTGGAAACACCATATATTTT; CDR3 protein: CATSDSGTGNTIYF
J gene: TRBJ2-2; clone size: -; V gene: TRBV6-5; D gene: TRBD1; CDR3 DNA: TGTGCCAGTCGCCAACAGGGGACCGGGGAGCTGTTTTTT; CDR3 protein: CASRQQGTGELFF
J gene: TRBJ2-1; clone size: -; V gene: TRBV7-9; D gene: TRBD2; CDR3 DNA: TGTGCCAGCAGGGGGGAGGGCTCCTACAATGAGCAGTTCTTC; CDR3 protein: CASRGEGSYNEQFF
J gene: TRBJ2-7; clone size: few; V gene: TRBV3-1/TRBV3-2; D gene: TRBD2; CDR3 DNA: TGTGCCAGCAGCCTAGCGGGAGGACGGGAGCAGTACTTC; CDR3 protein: CASSLAGGREQYF
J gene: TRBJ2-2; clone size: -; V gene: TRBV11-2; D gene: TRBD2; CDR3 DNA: TGTGCCAGCAGCTATACTAGCGGACTGAACACCGGGGAGCTGTTTTTT; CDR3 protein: CASSYTSGLNTGELFF
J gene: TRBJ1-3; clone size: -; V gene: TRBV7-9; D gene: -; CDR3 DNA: TGTGCCAGCAGCTTTCTCTTGGCTAGCTCTGGAAACACCATATATTTT; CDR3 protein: CASSFLLASSGNTIYF
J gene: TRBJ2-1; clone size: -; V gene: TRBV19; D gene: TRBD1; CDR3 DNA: TGTGCCAGTAGTTTCCGGGGACAGGGGTCCTACAATGAGCAGTTCTTC; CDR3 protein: CASSFRGQGSYNEQFF
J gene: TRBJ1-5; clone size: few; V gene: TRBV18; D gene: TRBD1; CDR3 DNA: TGTGCCAGCTCACCAGGGACAGGGGGCCAGCCCCAGCATTTT; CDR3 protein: CASSPGTGGQPQHF
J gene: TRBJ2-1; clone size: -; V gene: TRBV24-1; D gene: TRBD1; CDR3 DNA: TGTGCCACCAGTAGACAGGGGGTTAGCAGTGAGCAGTTCTTC; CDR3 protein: CATSRQGVSSEQFF
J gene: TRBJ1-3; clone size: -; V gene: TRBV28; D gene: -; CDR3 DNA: TGTGCCAGCAGTGAACCGACAGAGAGTTGGGACACCATATATTTT; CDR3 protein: CASSEPTESWDTIYF
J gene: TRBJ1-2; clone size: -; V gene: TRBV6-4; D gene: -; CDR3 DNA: TGTGCCAGCAGTGACGGGGACTCGGCGCCAAGGGGCTACACCTTC; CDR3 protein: CASSDGDSAPRGYTF
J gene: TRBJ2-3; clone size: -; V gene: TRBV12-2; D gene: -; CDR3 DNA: TGTGCAAGTCGGCAGATAGCGGGAGTCAAAGATACGCAGTATTTT; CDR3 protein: CASRQIAGVKDTQYF
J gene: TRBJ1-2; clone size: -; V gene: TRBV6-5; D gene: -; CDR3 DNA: TGTGCCAGCAGTTCGAACTCTGGCTACACCTTC; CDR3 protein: CASSSNSGYTF
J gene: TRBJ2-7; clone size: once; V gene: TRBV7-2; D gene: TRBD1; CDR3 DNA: TGTGCCAGCAGCCTCGGACAGGGGGGAACGTACGAGCAGTACTTC; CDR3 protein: CASSLGQGGTYEQYF
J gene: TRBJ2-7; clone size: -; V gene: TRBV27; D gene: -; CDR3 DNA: TGTGCCAGTAAATCAGGACAGAACTACGAGCAGTACTTC; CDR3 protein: CASKSGQNYEQYF
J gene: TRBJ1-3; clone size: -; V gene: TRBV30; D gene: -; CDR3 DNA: TGTGCCTGGAGTTACTTAGGACAGGGAAACACCATATATTTT; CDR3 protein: CAWSYLGQGNTIYF
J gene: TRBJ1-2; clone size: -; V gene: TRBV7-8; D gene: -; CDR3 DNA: TGTGCCAGCAGTTTCAGGGAAGACTATGGCTACACCTTC; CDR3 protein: CASSFREDYGYTF
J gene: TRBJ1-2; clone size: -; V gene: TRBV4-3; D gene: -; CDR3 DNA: TGCGCCAGCAGTCGTGCAACGCTAGATGGCTACACCTTC; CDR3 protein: CASSRATLDGYTF
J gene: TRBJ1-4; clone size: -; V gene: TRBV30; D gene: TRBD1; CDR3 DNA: TGTGCCTGGGGGGGACAGCTTAATGAAAAACTGTTTTTT; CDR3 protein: CAWGGQLNEKLFF
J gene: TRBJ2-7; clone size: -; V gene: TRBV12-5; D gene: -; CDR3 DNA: TGTGCTAGTGGTTTTTACTTAGTTGGCGAGCAGTACTTC; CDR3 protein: CASGFYLVGEQYF
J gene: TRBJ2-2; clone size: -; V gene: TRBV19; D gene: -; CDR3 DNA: TGTGCCAGTAGTAGCACAGGCCTGGCCGGGGAGCTGTTTTTT; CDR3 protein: CASSSTGLAGELFF
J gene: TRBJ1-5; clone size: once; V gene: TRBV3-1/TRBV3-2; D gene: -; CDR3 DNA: TGTGCCAGCAGCCCCCGCGGGCAGCCCCAGCATTTT; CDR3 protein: CASSPRGQPQHF
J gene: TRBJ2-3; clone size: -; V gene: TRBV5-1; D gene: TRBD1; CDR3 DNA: TGCGCCAGCAGCTTGCGACAGGGTAACCCTAGCACAGATACGCAGTATTTT; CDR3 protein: CASSLRQGNPSTDTQYF
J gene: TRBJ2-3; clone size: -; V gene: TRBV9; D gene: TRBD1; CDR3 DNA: TGTGCCAGCAGCGTAAGGACAGGGGACACAGATACGCAGTATTTT; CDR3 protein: CASSVRTGDTDTQYF
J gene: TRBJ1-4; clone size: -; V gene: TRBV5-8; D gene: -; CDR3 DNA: TGTGCCAGCAGCTTGGTTTGGGGCGCGGAAACTGATGAAAAACTGTTTTTT; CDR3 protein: CASSLVWGAETDEKLFF
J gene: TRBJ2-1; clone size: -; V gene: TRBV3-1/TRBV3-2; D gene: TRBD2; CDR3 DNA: TGTGCCAGCAGCCTACCCGTAGCGGGCCGAAATGAGCAGTTCTTC; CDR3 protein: CASSLPVAGRNEQFF
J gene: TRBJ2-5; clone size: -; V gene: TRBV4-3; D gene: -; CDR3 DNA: TGCGCCAGCAGCCAAGTAATTGGAGCCGAAGAGACCCAGTACTTC; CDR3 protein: CASSQVIGAEETQYF
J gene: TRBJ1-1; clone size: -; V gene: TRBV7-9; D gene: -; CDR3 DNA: TGTGCCAGCAGCTTAGGATCCCCGGGGAACACTGAAGCTTTCTTT; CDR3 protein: CASSLGSPGNTEAFF
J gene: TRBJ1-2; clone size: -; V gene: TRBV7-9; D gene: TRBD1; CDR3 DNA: TGTGCCAGCAGCTCCGGACAGGGAGCTTTCACCTTC; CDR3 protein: CASSSGQGAFTF
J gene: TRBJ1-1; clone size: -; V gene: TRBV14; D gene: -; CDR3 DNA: TGTGCCAGCAGCTGGGGGCCGGGTAAGGAGACTGAAGCTTTCTTT; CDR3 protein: CASSWGPGKETEAFF
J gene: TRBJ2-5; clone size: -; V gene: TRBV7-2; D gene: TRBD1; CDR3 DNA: TGTGCCAGCAGCTCCCGAGGGGGACAGGGGGCCGCGAAGACCCAGTACTTC; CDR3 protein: CASSSRGGQGAAKTQYF
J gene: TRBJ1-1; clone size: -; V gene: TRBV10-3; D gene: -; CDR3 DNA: TGTGCCATCAGTGGGCAGGGGCAGACTACTGAAGCTTTCTTT; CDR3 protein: CAISGQGQTTEAFF
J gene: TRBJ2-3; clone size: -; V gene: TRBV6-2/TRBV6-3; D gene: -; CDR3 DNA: TGTGCCAGCAGCCCTACAGAATACAGATTTCCGCAGTATTTT; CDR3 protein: CASSPTEYRFPQYF
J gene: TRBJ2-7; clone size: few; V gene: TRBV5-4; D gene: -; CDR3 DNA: TGTGCCAGCAGCTTGCAGGGAGGACCCTACGAGCAGTACTTC; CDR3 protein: CASSLQGGPYEQYF
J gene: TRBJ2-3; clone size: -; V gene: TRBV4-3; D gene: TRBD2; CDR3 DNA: TGCGCCAGCAGCCCGGGGGGGACGATCTCCACAGATACGCAGTATTTT; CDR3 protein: CASSPGGTISTDTQYF
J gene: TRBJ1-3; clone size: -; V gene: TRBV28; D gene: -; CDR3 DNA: TGTGCCAGCAGTCCTGACAGGCGTTATGGAAACACCATATATTTT; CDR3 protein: CASSPDRRYGNTIYF
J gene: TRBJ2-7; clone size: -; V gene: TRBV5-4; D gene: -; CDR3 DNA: TGTGCCAGCAGCTTCGGACTCTCTCCCTACGAGCAGTACTTC; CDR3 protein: CASSFGLSPYEQYF
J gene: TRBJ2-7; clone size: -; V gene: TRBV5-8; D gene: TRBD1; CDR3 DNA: TGTGCCAGCAGTTTCTTTTCGGGACAGGGCGGGAGGCAGTACTTC; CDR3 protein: CASSFFSGQGGRQYF
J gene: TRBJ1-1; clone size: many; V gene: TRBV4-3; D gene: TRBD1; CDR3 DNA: TGCGCCAGCAGCCAAGATTTAGGGACAGTGCCCACTGAAGCTTTCTTT; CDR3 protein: CASSQDLGTVPTEAFF